The clone carrying this T cell receptor (beta chain) was recorded only once. This entry is derived from a study of cytomegalovirus exposure and HLA in healthy donors. Looking at the study overall: Falling in the Caucasian-associated ancestry cluster were 65% to 90% of under 500 genotyped donors.

The PCR used 60 Vbeta and 13 Jbeta primers. Original processing methods: An analysis that came later counted roughly 87 million unique TCR beta chains, approximately 10 million shared. Data came from immunoSEQ multiplex PCR; TCRdb stores just in-frame clones and leaves some out. That table gives V, J and clone size, and the DNA gave D and trimming. The data contain some 130,000 clones, 79% of them singletons. There are 15 residues in the CDR3. Trimming took off 5 bases at V and 6 bases at J, with 16 bases between the two ends. The germline CDR1 and CDR2 sequences are MDHEN and SYDVKM. The chain joins TRBV28 to TRBJ1-4, with D hard to call. Source material: PBMCs. The clonotype originates from a man between 18 and 29 years old in good health and CMV-seronegative. The CDR3 DNA sequence: TGTGCCAGCAGTGCCCCGCGGTTGGAAGATGAAAAACTGTTTTTT. Translated: CASSAPRLEDEKLFF.